This T cell receptor (beta chain) was profiled in a study of OX40 agonist ivuxolimab in advanced cancers. The wider study: Ivuxolimab doses were 0.01, 0.1, 0.3, 1.5, 3 or 10 mg/kg every 2 weeks. Notes on the study in general: CD8+ T cells were the subset that, on average, had more expanded clones than CD4+.

TCRdb's copy holds only in-frame clones and misses some; the assay was immunoSEQ multiplex PCR. The sample has about 91,000 clones, about 87% seen once. V gave up 4 bases and J gave up 2 bases; unmatched junction bases: 6. Germline V gene data show CDR1 as SGHRS and CDR2 as YFSETQ. The CDR3 has 16 amino acids. This clone was seen only once. Its specificity is not known. The material was CD4+ or CD8+ T cells sorted from blood, obtained in a trial of the OX40 agonist ivuxolimab. V usage is TRBV5-1 and J usage is TRBJ2-2; 9 bases are a match to TRBD1. This TCR was recovered from an adult with an advanced solid tumor such as melanoma, head and neck, liver or kidney cancer. The CDR3 protein is CASSLQGAGNTGELFF. CDR3 DNA: TGCGCCAGCAGCCTACAGGGGGCCGGAAACACCGGGGAGCTGTTTTTT.